This is a list of T cell receptor beta chains from one sample in a study of tumor-infiltrating lymphocytes in localized non-small cell lung cancer. Clones were read by immunoSEQ multiplex PCR, and TCRdb kept only the in-frame ones, dropping some. The sample consists of approximately 15,000 clones, around three quarters of them appearing once. The sequenced sample consisted of lung tumor tissue. These receptors all come from a human donor with non-small cell lung cancer. CDR3s include the opening cysteine and the closing phenylalanine or tryptophan. A D gene is named only where the DNA matches it firmly. Size tells how often a clone was seen (once, few, many) or the class of an expanded clone, and some rows leave it out.

V: TRBV7-2
D: .
J: TRBJ1-2
size: .
DNA: TGTGCCAGCAGCCGTGGAGCCGAAGTTGCGGGCTACACCTTC
CDR3: CASSRGAEVAGYTF

V: TRBV7-2
D: .
J: TRBJ2-1
size: .
DNA: TGTGCCAGCAGCTTAGCGAGACTAGTCGGCGAGCAGTTCTTC
CDR3: CASSLARLVGEQFF

V: TRBV5-4
D: .
J: TRBJ2-7
size: .
DNA: TGTGCCAGCAGCTTTGATAGCTCCTACGAGCAGTACTTC
CDR3: CASSFDSSYEQYF

V: TRBV7-2
D: .
J: TRBJ2-7
size: few
DNA: TGTGCCAGCAGCCCTACTCTAGCGTCCTACGAGCAGTACTTC
CDR3: CASSPTLASYEQYF

V: TRBV2
D: .
J: TRBJ2-7
size: .
DNA: TGTGCCAGCAGTGACAGCCGGTCTACTACCTACGAGCAGTACTTC
CDR3: CASSDSRSTTYEQYF

V: TRBV5-1
D: TRBD1
J: TRBJ2-7
size: .
DNA: TGCGCCAGCACCAGAACAGGGGGAAGCTCCTACGAGCAGTACTTC
CDR3: CASTRTGGSSYEQYF

V: TRBV10-1
D: .
J: TRBJ2-1
size: .
DNA: TGCGCCAGCAGTGATATGAGGGGGGCCAGCGATGAGCAGTTCTTC
CDR3: CASSDMRGASDEQFF

V: TRBV30
D: .
J: TRBJ1-5
size: .
DNA: TGTGCCTGGAGATCCGGGGGACTGGATCAGCCCCAGCATTTT
CDR3: CAWRSGGLDQPQHF

V: TRBV7-9
D: TRBD1
J: TRBJ1-5
size: .
DNA: TGTGCCAGCAGCCCAGGGGGATGGACTCAGCCCCAGCATTTT
CDR3: CASSPGGWTQPQHF

V: TRBV19
D: .
J: TRBJ2-4
size: .
DNA: TGTGCCAGTAGTACACCGGGACTTACAAACATTCAGTACTTC
CDR3: CASSTPGLTNIQYF

V: TRBV27
D: TRBD2
J: TRBJ2-7
size: once
DNA: TGTGCCAGCAGTCCCCTAGCGGGGGGGAGCTCCTACGAGCAGTACTTC
CDR3: CASSPLAGGSSYEQYF

V: TRBV5-1
D: TRBD1
J: TRBJ1-1
size: large
DNA: TGCGCCAGCACCATTGGGACAGGGAACACTGAAGCTTTCTTT
CDR3: CASTIGTGNTEAFF

V: TRBV9
D: TRBD2
J: TRBJ2-2
size: .
DNA: TGTGCCAGCAGCGCCTCTAGCGGGAGAAGTACCGGGGAGCTGTTTTTT
CDR3: CASSASSGRSTGELFF

V: TRBV5-6
D: TRBD2
J: TRBJ2-7
size: .
DNA: TGTGCCAGCAGCTCTAGCGGGAGGCTCCACGAGCAGTACTTC
CDR3: CASSSSGRLHEQYF

V: TRBV11-2
D: TRBD2
J: TRBJ2-7
size: .
DNA: TGTGCCAGCAGATCTAGCGGGAGGGACGAGCAGTACTTC
CDR3: CASRSSGRDEQYF

V: TRBV19
D: .
J: TRBJ2-7
size: .
DNA: TGTGCCAGTAGTAAGGCTAGGGGGTCCTACGAGCAGTACTTC
CDR3: CASSKARGSYEQYF

V: TRBV7-3
D: .
J: TRBJ1-1
size: .
DNA: TGTGCCAGCAGAAGGGGGGCCATGAACACTGAAGCTTTCTTT
CDR3: CASRRGAMNTEAFF

V: TRBV6-5
D: .
J: TRBJ1-2
size: .
DNA: TGTGCCAGCCTGACGGGGGCCGGTGGCTACACCTTC
CDR3: CASLTGAGGYTF

V: TRBV6-1
D: .
J: TRBJ1-5
size: .
DNA: TGTGCCAGCAGTGGGATTGGGCCCAATCAGCCCCAGCATTTT
CDR3: CASSGIGPNQPQHF

V: TRBV7-2
D: .
J: TRBJ2-7
size: .
DNA: TGTGCCAGCAGCTCACAGGGAGGTTGGGAGCAGTACTTC
CDR3: CASSSQGGWEQYF

V: TRBV28
D: .
J: TRBJ2-2
size: .
DNA: TGTGCCAGCAGTTTCGACCGGAGAAGGGAGCTGTTTTTT
CDR3: CASSFDRRRELFF

V: TRBV6-5
D: .
J: TRBJ1-5
size: .
DNA: TGTGCCAGCAGTTCGACCGGTCGAGGGAGCCGTCAGCCCCAGCATTTT
CDR3: CASSSTGRGSRQPQHF

V: TRBV6-1
D: .
J: TRBJ2-1
size: .
DNA: TGTGCCAGCAGTGAAGCGGGGTTTAATGAGCAGTTCTTC
CDR3: CASSEAGFNEQFF

V: TRBV5-6
D: TRBD1
J: TRBJ1-6
size: few
DNA: TGTGCCAGCAGCCGGGACAGGGGTCGTCGATCACCCCTCCACTTT
CDR3: CASSRDRGRRSPLHF

V: TRBV2
D: TRBD2
J: TRBJ2-3
size: .
DNA: TGTGCCAGCAGTAACGAGCGGGGCCACACAGATACGCAGTATTTT
CDR3: CASSNERGHTDTQYF

V: TRBV6-1
D: .
J: TRBJ1-5
size: .
DNA: TGTGCCAGCAGTGAAGCAGGTGGTTCGGGAAATCAGCCCCAGCATTTT
CDR3: CASSEAGGSGNQPQHF

V: TRBV7-2
D: TRBD1
J: TRBJ2-1
size: .
DNA: TGTGCCAGCAGCACTCGACGGGTGGGACAGGGCCGGGATGAGCAGTTCTTC
CDR3: CASSTRRVGQGRDEQFF

V: TRBV29-1
D: TRBD1
J: TRBJ1-6
size: .
DNA: TGCACCTCAATCCCCGGGACAGGGGGCATAAGCCCCAATTCACCCCTCCACTTT
CDR3: CTSIPGTGGISPNSPLHF

V: TRBV14
D: .
J: TRBJ2-2
size: once
DNA: TGTGCCAGCAGCCAAACTTTCGGGGAGCTGTTTTTT
CDR3: CASSQTFGELFF

V: TRBV28
D: TRBD2
J: TRBJ2-6
size: .
DNA: TGTGCCAGCAGTAAGACCCTAGCGGGAAGGGCCAACGTCCTGACTTTC
CDR3: CASSKTLAGRANVLTF

V: TRBV27
D: TRBD1
J: TRBJ2-6
size: .
DNA: TGTGCCAGCAGTTTATACGGGACAGGATACTCTGGGGCCAACGTCCTGACTTTC
CDR3: CASSLYGTGYSGANVLTF

V: TRBV7-3
D: .
J: TRBJ2-4
size: few
DNA: TGTGCCAGCAGCCCGAGAGACAGTAACATTCAGTACTTC
CDR3: CASSPRDSNIQYF

V: TRBV10-1
D: TRBD1
J: TRBJ2-7
size: few
DNA: TGCGCCAGCAGTGAGTCCGGGACAGGGTTTTCCCGCGAGCAGTACTTC
CDR3: CASSESGTGFSREQYF

V: TRBV30
D: .
J: TRBJ1-5
size: .
DNA: TGTGCCTGGAGTGGGGCATTGGATCAGCCCCAGCATTTT
CDR3: CAWSGALDQPQHF

V: TRBV30
D: .
J: TRBJ1-5
size: .
DNA: TGTGCCTGGACTCCGGGGCCAAATCAGCCCCAGCATTTT
CDR3: CAWTPGPNQPQHF

V: TRBV19
D: TRBD1
J: TRBJ1-5
size: few
DNA: TGTGCCAGTAGTAGAGACGGGACAGGGACGCAGCCCCAGCATTTT
CDR3: CASSRDGTGTQPQHF

V: TRBV6-4
D: .
J: TRBJ1-3
size: .
DNA: TGTGCCATCGTGGGAAACACCATATATTTT
CDR3: CAIVGNTIYF

V: TRBV28
D: .
J: TRBJ2-3
size: .
DNA: TGTGCCAGCAGTTTCAGAGGTGGGGGCGCAGATACGCAGTATTTT
CDR3: CASSFRGGGADTQYF

V: TRBV2
D: .
J: TRBJ2-2
size: few
DNA: TGTGCCAGCAGTGATCTGGGCAGGGAATCGTCCGGGGAGCTGTTTTTT
CDR3: CASSDLGRESSGELFF

V: TRBV18
D: .
J: TRBJ1-1
size: few
DNA: TGTGCCACCCAGGGGTCCCTGAACACTGAAGCTTTCTTT
CDR3: CATQGSLNTEAFF

V: TRBV30
D: .
J: TRBJ1-1
size: few
DNA: TGTGCCTGGATTTCTTTGCAGGGGAACACTGAAGCTTTCTTT
CDR3: CAWISLQGNTEAFF

V: TRBV7-2
D: TRBD2
J: TRBJ2-1
size: .
DNA: TGTGCCTGCTTACGGACTACGGGGCTAGCGGGCCATGAGCAGTTCTTC
CDR3: CACLRTTGLAGHEQFF

V: TRBV4-3
D: .
J: TRBJ2-4
size: .
DNA: TGCGCCAGCAGCCAAGTCCCTGGGGCAGCCTCCAAAAACATTCAGTACTTC
CDR3: CASSQVPGAASKNIQYF

V: TRBV9
D: TRBD2
J: TRBJ2-1
size: medium-sized
DNA: TGTGCCAGCAGCAGGACTAGCGGGGCCAGCTCCTACAATGAGCAGTTCTTC
CDR3: CASSRTSGASSYNEQFF

V: TRBV7-2
D: TRBD2
J: TRBJ2-5
size: .
DNA: TGTGCCAGCAGCCCCAGACTAGCGGGGCTCCAAGAGACCCAGTACTTC
CDR3: CASSPRLAGLQETQYF

V: TRBV6-1
D: .
J: TRBJ1-1
size: few
DNA: TGTGCCAGCAGTGCCCGTCGGGGGGTGGACACTGAAGCTTTCTTT
CDR3: CASSARRGVDTEAFF

V: TRBV7-2
D: .
J: TRBJ2-3
size: .
DNA: TGTGCCAGCAGCTCGACGCCAGATACGCAGTATTTT
CDR3: CASSSTPDTQYF

V: TRBV9
D: TRBD2
J: TRBJ2-1
size: few
DNA: TGTGCCAGCAGCGTAGACAGCGGGAGGGGGATCAGCGGTGAGCAGTTCTTC
CDR3: CASSVDSGRGISGEQFF

V: TRBV9
D: TRBD1
J: TRBJ1-1
size: few
DNA: TGTGCCAGCAGCTCAAGACAGGGGGCCGGTGGGGAAGCTTTCTTT
CDR3: CASSSRQGAGGEAFF

V: TRBV19
D: .
J: TRBJ2-7
size: few
DNA: TGTGCCAGTAGTATCCAGGGCTCCTACGAGCAGTACTTC
CDR3: CASSIQGSYEQYF

V: TRBV9
D: .
J: TRBJ2-3
size: .
DNA: TGTGCCAGCAGCGTAACCGGGACACCCAGCACAGATACGCAGTATTTT
CDR3: CASSVTGTPSTDTQYF